Shown below are 4 T cell receptor beta chains from a single sample sequenced in a study of vaccination and CD4 T cells after COVID-19. The Oncomine TCR Beta short-read assay was applied to DNA of cultured CD4+ T cells. TCRdb processed the PCR reads anew with MiXCR; each CDR3 protein has one entry. The sample lists some 18,000 distinct CDR3 sequences, around two fifths occurring once. Treatment meaning: roughly 10-day PBMC culture with coronavirus spike peptide pools or control peptides (ViraFEST assay). No antigen has been identified for these receptors. Sequencing was performed on CD4+ T cells from blood, cultured in vitro, taken after SARS-CoV-2 vaccination. The receptors were sampled from a human donor who had recovered from COVID-19.

This clonotype has just a few counts. Germline and junction disagree at one end, which may indicate a read error. The V call is TRBV7-9, the J call TRBJ2-7; no clear D gene. The CDR3 is 16 residues long. CDR1 is SEHNR and CDR2 is FQNEAQ in the germline V gene (reference sequence). The DNA of the CDR3 is TGTGCCAGCAGCTTAGGCGAGATGACCTCCTCCTCCGAGCAGTACTTC. Residues: CASSLGEMTSSSEQYF.

This chain links TRBV6-2 or TRBV6-3 with TRBJ2-7, with D tentatively TRBD2 (6 bases). Per the germline V gene, CDR1 is MNHEY and CDR2 is SVGEGT. CDR3 size: 14 residues. V gave up 5 bases and J gave up 1 base, with 12 bases separating them. CDR3 protein: CASSRSGASYEQYF. In DNA, the CDR3 is TGTGCCAGCAGTAGGTCGGGAGCGTCCTACGAGCAGTACTTC.

The chain combines TRBV6-1 with TRBJ2-7; D is ambiguous. The V and J ends lost 6 bases and 4 bases respectively, with 10 bases between them. Germline-derived CDR1 and CDR2 are MNHNS and SASEGT. The CDR3 spans 12 residues. This chain's CDR3 is CASSQILYEQYF. CDR3 nucleotide sequence: TGTGCCAGCAGCCAAATCCTTTACGAGCAGTACTTC.

This clonotype was counted a few times. A junction end diverges from the germline sequence, so it may reflect a read error. The chain is built from TRBV5-3 and TRBJ2-7; tentatively, D is TRBD1 or TRBD2 (5 bases each). TRBV5-3 is marked as an open reading frame, function uncertain. This CDR3 is 18 amino acids long. The CDR3 DNA reads as TGTGCCAGCAGCTTGTTACCTCGGGGCAGGAAGATAACCTACGAGCAGTACTTC. Translation gives CASSLLPRGRKITYEQYF.